This T cell receptor beta chain was documented in a study of T-cell reconstitution after alpha-beta-depleted transplantation in children. Unique molecular identifiers tagged the TCRbeta library. Via MiXCR, TCRdb re-called the PCR reads, giving one row per CDR3 protein. The sample holds more than 450,000 distinct CDR3 sequences; about 18% are singletons and the top ten take 3% to 4%. The germline V and J ends were trimmed by 1 base and 0 bases, with 17 bases remaining between them. CDR3 length equals 18 residues. Germline assignment: CDR1 SGHRS and CDR2 YFSETQ. The chain joins TRBV5-1 to TRBJ2-1; D remains unclear. The source material was PBMCs from the stem cell graft donor, sampled from the stem cell graft. The receptor was isolated from a human donor who donated a stem cell graft to a child with acute lymphoblastic leukemia. The CDR3 bases are TGCGCCAGCAGCTTGAAGACTCTGGGGAAAAGCTCCTACAATGAGCAGTTCTTC. It specifies CASSLKTLGKSSYNEQFF.